The clone carrying this T cell receptor (beta chain) was recorded many times. Its target is not known. In TCRdb, the 5' RACE reads were re-called with MiXCR into one record per CDR3 protein. The sample comprises fewer than 200,000 distinct CDR3 sequences, around a sixth of which are singletons, and 3.5% to 5% rests with the top ten. These data belong to a study of CD8 T cells in ankylosing spondylitis. Whole-study results and caveats: Disease-linked clones reportedly showed significant enrichment in matched ankylosing spondylitis synovial fluid. Typical of ankylosing spondylitis blood, it appeared, was a TCR beta motif of under 10 highly homologous variants.

J was trimmed by 4 bases and V by 5 bases; bases with no gene match: 5. Germline CDR1 is SGHVS and CDR2 is FQNEAQ. The CDR3 is made up of 15 amino acids. The chain is built from TRBV7-8 and TRBJ2-1; 10 bases are shared with TRBD2. This TCR was sampled from a male donor aged 10-29 years with ankylosing spondylitis or in good health (not recorded which). Input material: blood, either unsorted or a sorted T cell fraction (not recorded which). The CDR3 protein is CASSAGLAVYNEQFF. In DNA, the CDR3 is TGTGCCAGCAGCGCAGGACTAGCGGTTTACAATGAGCAGTTCTTC.